This T cell receptor beta chain was observed in a study of T cells in Graves' hyperthyroidism and ophthalmopathy (dated by TCRdb to the late 2010s). In terms of the full investigation: Peripheral blood samples were taken at the time of initial diagnosis, prior to any treatment. A discovery cohort of around 98 patients, 43 with Graves' ophthalmopathy and about 60 with stable Graves' hyperthyroidism, was used to find distinguishing TCR V-J signatures. An independent validation cohort of about 19 hyperthyroidism patients and about 15 patients who later progressed to ophthalmopathy tested prospective prediction of ophthalmopathy. The roughly 100 discovery patients were randomly divided into training and test sets at a 7:3 ratio. Thyroid tissue and blood T-cell repertoires from more than 5 Graves' hyperthyroidism patients were also compared in the study. After blood sampling, hyperthyroidism patients were treated with methimazole at a starting dose of 30 mg daily, and ophthalmopathy patients were treated with high-dose intravenous methylprednisolone. According to the paper, TCR Vbeta CDR3 sequencing was carried out on over 130 peripheral blood samples, which came from fewer than 50 ophthalmopathy, around 75 hyperthyroidism and roughly 17 progressor patients. Findings and caveats that apply to the study as a whole: Most expanded thyroid clonotypes (frequency above 0.001) were also detected in blood, suggesting blood repertoires may reflect thyroid immune responses. In validation, progression to ophthalmopathy was predicted by the model with nearly 71% sensitivity and under 85% specificity, a median of approximately 7.1 months before onset. No statistical method was used to fix the sample size in advance, and group allocation was not hidden from the investigators. Ophthalmopathy was separated from stable hyperthyroidism by a 13 V-J signature model, with approximately 85% sensitivity and about 81% specificity obtained in cross-validation and 80%/75% obtained in testing.

The TCR beta CDR3 regions were amplified from the RNA transcripts. The TCR CDR3 was subjected to a first round of RT-PCR using the HTBI primer set and the Qiagen OneStep RT-PCR kit. Libraries were constructed in a second round of multiplex PCR, after which size selection and purification were carried out. The libraries were sequenced on an Illumina HiSeq2000 using paired-end 100 bp reads. In the source study's methods: SOAPnuke was used to process the raw data, removing reads that contained adapters or uncalled bases, had a mean Phred below 15, or lacked an exact match to the constant primer or identifier. High-quality paired reads were merged with COPE v1.2.5, and unique nucleotide sequences were defined as clonotypes. MiTCR v1.1 was used to align the clonotypes against IMGT TRBV, TRBD and TRBJ reference segments. Analysis was restricted to V-J combinations with a frequency above 0.0001, which covered about 99% of repertoires. The TCS score was defined as F50 (clonal expansion) divided by E x V (chaos), with BLOSUM62-based TCRdist calculated between CDR3 peptides within each V-J. Welch's t-statistics and random forest reduced approximately 520 V-J features to about 13, which were used in a naive Bayes classifier (R e1071). The public reads were quality trimmed at Q25 with fastp and then assembled into clones with MiXCR by TCRdb, keeping productive beta chains. For every CDR3 protein sequence, its rows merge into one entry that carries the most common genes and DNA. The V and J calls were determined by TCRdb, not by the authors. The table for this sample lists some 510,000 distinct CDR3 sequences; more than 20% of them were counted only once. The ten biggest clones cover around a quarter of the sample.

This clonotype was picked up many times. Its target antigen remains unknown. Qualities for individual bases were not recorded, and no much larger clone is one base off. CDR3 length: 15 amino acids, cysteine to phenylalanine. Only the CDR3 portion is preserved as DNA: 45 bases, with reading frame beginning at the first base. V loses 5 bases, J loses 3 bases, and the germline ends lie 17 bases apart. For CDR1 and CDR2, the germline V gene (reference sequence) lists DFQATT and SNEGSKA. Graves' hyperthyroidism was defined as stable when no progression to ophthalmopathy occurred over 18 months of follow-up. The hyperthyroidism patients were between 18 and 65 years old and newly diagnosed, with a disease duration of less than 2 months. Exclusion was applied to patients with uncontrolled infections, other autoimmune diseases, pregnancy or lactation. Clinical symptoms, serum thyroxine and TRAb, thyroid ultrasound, and orbital computed tomography formed the basis for the diagnoses. PBMCs were separated from roughly 9.6 ml of fresh peripheral blood using Ficoll-Paque density gradient centrifugation. Trizol reagent was used to extract total RNA, and RNA quality was then checked on an Agilent 2100 Bioanalyzer.

In this chain, TRBV20-1 is recombined with TRBJ2-4, with TRBD2 perhaps the D gene, on 5 matching bases. The TCR comes from a man aged 18 to 29 with Graves' hyperthyroidism. Sequences were obtained from blood. The bases read TGCAGTGCTGCCCCAGGCGGGCATGACAAAAACATTCAGTACTTC. Translated, this gives CSAAPGGHDKNIQYF.